This T cell receptor beta chain was obtained from a study of molecular identifiers for immune sequencing clone quantification. This clonotype was seen repeatedly, ten times or more. TCRdb re-derived calls from the PCR reads in MiXCR, one entry per CDR3 protein. Of 88,000 or so distinct CDR3 sequences listed, 21% are singletons. The CDR3 has 15 residues. The germline V gene encodes CDR1 MGHRA and CDR2 YSYEKL. The V segment lost 4 bases and the J segment 7 bases; nucleotides outside the gene matches: 6. Material: naive CD8+ T cells from blood, with Jurkat cell RNA spiked in. Subset in this sample: FACS-sorted CD8+CD4-CCR7+CD45RA+ naive T cells. The chain has TRBV4-1 and TRBJ2-2; 10 bases agree with TRBD1. This TCR derives from a human donor in good health. Some libraries in this study had Jurkat cell RNA spiked in. CDR3 coding DNA: TGCGCCAGCAGCCTGGGACAGGGGATCAACGGGGAGCTGTTTTTT. Its protein is CASSLGQGINGELFF.